Each of the 3 T cell receptor beta chains below was sequenced from the same sample in a study of blood T cell repertoires in COVID-19. TCRdb keeps only in-frame clones here, not all; method: immunoSEQ multiplex PCR. The table lists 60,000 to 75,000 clones, roughly 80% of them singletons, with 9% to 10% in the top ten. The material sequenced was peripheral blood. The receptors come from a woman aged 80 or older with acute or convalescent COVID-19.

The V call is TRBV6-2 or TRBV6-3, the J call TRBJ2-1; 14 bases fit TRBD2. Germline-derived CDR1 and CDR2 are MNHEY and SVGEGT. There are 16 residues in the CDR3. The ends lost 6 bases at V and 8 bases at J; junction bases unmatched: 9. CDR3 protein: CASSPGTSGGIHEQFF. As DNA, the CDR3 is TGTGCCAGCAGCCCAGGGACTAGCGGGGGTATCCATGAGCAGTTCTTC.

Written as DNA, the CDR3 is TGTGCCAGCAGCCAAGAGACTAGCGGTGCAGATACGCAGTATTTT. Protein sequence: CASSQETSGADTQYF. This chain links TRBV3-1 (or the pseudogene TRBV3-2) with TRBJ2-3, with 9 bases aligning to TRBD2. V trimming: 0 bases; J trimming: 4 bases; junction bases outside the gene matches: 2. This CDR3 has 15 residues. Per the germline V gene, CDR1 is LGHDT and CDR2 is YNNKEL (reference sequence).

This clone was seen only a few times. The chain has TRBV7-3 and TRBJ2-2, with 11 bases lining up with TRBD2. With 5 bases clipped from V and 0 bases from J, the junction kept 5 bases outside the gene matches. The germline CDR1 and CDR2 sequences are SGHTA and FQGTGA. The CDR3 spans 17 residues. CDR3 DNA: TGTGCCAGCAGCCCCATACTAGCGGGAGCGAACACCGGGGAGCTGTTTTTT. Translation gives CASSPILAGANTGELFF.